This T cell receptor beta chain was sequenced in a study of post-analysis software for immune sequencing data. For the study at large: Several disease courses (relapsing-remitting, secondary progressive and progressive-relapsing) of multiple sclerosis were included.

This clonotype showed up just a few times. Its antigen is unknown. CDR3 length: 15 amino acids. Study results and caveats: By F measure, samples from a shared preparation batch strongly co-clustered. Compared with controls, patients had more of five or six TRBV segments, including TRBV5-6, TRBV5-1 and TRBV20-1. Normalized Chao1 diversity in multiple sclerosis patients fell significantly below that of controls.

The TCR beta cDNA libraries carried unique molecular identifiers. Input of roughly 0.85 to 11 million T cells yielded roughly 530,000 cDNA molecules. In TCRdb, the PCR reads were re-called with MiXCR into one record per CDR3 protein. This sample yields more than 500,000 distinct CDR3 sequences, of which roughly 34% are seen a single time; about 6% belongs to the top ten. This receptor was obtained from a girl aged 2-17 years with multiple sclerosis. This chain links TRBV21-1 with TRBJ2-7; TRBD1 is the table's D call and was not checked against the DNA. TRBV21-1 is a recognized pseudogene. The sequenced material came from blood. CDR3 protein: CASPSPGREGYEQYF. The CDR3 bases are TGTGCCAGCCCCTCCCCGGGCAGGGAGGGCTACGAGCAGTACTTC.